The clone carrying this TCR beta chain was found a few times. The time point denotes: newly diagnosed GD, antithyroid drugs for less than 3 months. The authors made the TCR library using RNA they extracted from PBMCs. This sample stems from a study of regulatory T cells in long-lasting Graves disease. The V and J ends lost 6 bases and 0 bases, in that order; junction bases with no gene match: 4. This CDR3 has 15 amino acids. Germline loops: CDR1 SGHTA, CDR2 FQGNSA. Arm-PCR of CDR3 regions and iRepertoire HTBI primers were used to build TCR beta libraries. TCRdb recomputed calls from the multiplex PCR reads with MiXCR, one row per CDR3 protein. This table has over 400,000 distinct CDR3 sequences, about 14% appearing once. These data also formed part of another study, on T cells in Graves' hyperthyroidism and ophthalmopathy.

J is TRBJ2-3 and V is TRBV7-2; 9 positions match TRBD2. Sequenced here: peripheral blood mononuclear cells (PBMCs), sampled at new diagnosis, from a patient treated with antithyroid drugs. The sequence was collected from a woman aged 50 to 60 with Graves disease. CDR3 residues: CASRRGGLSTDTQYF. CDR3 nucleotides: TGTGCCAGCAGGCGGGGGGGGCTTAGCACAGATACGCAGTATTTT. Drawing the rest from reference TRBV7-2 and TRBJ2-3, the complete variable domain is GAGVSQSPSNKVTEKGKDVELRCDPISGHTALYWYRQSLGQGLEFLIYFQGNSAPDKSGLPSDRFSAERTGGSVSTLTIQRTQQEDSAVYLCASRRGGLSTDTQYFGPGTRLTVL.